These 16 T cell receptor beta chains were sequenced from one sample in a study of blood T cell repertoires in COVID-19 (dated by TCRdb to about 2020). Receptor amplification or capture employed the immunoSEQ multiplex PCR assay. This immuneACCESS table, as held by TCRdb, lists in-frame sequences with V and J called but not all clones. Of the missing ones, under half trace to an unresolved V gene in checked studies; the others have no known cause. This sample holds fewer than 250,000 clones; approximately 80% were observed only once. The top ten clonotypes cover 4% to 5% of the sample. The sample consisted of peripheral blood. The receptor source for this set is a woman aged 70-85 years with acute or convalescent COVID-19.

The CDR3 DNA sequence: TGTGCCAGCAGTTATACCGATGCAGGGAACTTCTATGGCTACACCTTC. It codes for CASSYTDAGNFYGYTF. This sequence joins TRBV6-5 and TRBJ1-2; D is perhaps TRBD1 (5 bases). V was trimmed by 3 bases and J by 4 bases, leaving 18 bases between them. The germline CDR1 and CDR2 sequences are MNHEY and SVGAGI. CDR3 size: 16 residues.

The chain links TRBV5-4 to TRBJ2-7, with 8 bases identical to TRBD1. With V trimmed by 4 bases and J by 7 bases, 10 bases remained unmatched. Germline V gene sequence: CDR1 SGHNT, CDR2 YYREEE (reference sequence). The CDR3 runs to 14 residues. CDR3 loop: CASSPNQGAREQYF. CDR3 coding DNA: TGTGCCAGCAGCCCTAATCAGGGGGCACGGGAGCAGTACTTC.

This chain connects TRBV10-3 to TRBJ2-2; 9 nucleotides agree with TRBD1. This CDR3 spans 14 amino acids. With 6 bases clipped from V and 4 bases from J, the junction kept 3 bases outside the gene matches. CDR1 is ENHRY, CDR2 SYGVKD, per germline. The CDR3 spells CAISIQGATGELFF. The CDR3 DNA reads TGTGCCATCAGCATACAGGGGGCCACCGGGGAGCTGTTTTTT.

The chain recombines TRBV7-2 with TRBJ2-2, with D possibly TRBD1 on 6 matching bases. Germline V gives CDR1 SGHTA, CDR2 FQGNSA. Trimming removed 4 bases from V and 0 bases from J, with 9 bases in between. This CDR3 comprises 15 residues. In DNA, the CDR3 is TGTGCCAGCAGCTCGACAGGTTCGAACACCGGGGAGCTGTTTTTT. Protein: CASSSTGSNTGELFF.

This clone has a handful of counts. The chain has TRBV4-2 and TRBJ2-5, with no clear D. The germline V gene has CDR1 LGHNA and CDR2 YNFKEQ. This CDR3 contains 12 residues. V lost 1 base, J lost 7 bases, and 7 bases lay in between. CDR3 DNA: TGTGCCAGCAGCCAAGGGTTCGGGACCCAGTACTTC. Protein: CASSQGFGTQYF.

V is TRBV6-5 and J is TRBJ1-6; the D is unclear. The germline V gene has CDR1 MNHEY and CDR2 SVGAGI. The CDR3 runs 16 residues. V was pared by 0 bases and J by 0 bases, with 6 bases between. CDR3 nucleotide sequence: TGTGCCAGCAGTTACTCTAGGAGCTCCTATAATTCACCCCTCCACTTT. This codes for CASSYSRSSYNSPLHF.

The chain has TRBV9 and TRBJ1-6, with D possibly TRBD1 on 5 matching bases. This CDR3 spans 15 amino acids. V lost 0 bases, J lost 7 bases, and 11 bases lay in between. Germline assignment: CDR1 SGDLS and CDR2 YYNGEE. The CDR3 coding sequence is TGTGCCAGCAGCGTAGAAGTGGGGCAGAATTCACCCCTCCACTTT. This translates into CASSVEVGQNSPLHF.

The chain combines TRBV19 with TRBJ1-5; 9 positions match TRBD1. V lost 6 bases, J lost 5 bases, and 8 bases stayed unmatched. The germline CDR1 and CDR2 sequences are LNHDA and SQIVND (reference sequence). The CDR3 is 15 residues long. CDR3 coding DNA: TGTGCCAGTAGACGGGGACAGGGCTTTCATCAGCCCCAGCATTTT. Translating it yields CASRRGQGFHQPQHF. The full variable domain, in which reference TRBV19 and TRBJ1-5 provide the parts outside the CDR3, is DGGITQSPKYLFRKEGQNVTLSCEQNLNHDAMYWYRQDPGQGLRLIYYSQIVNDFQKGDIAEGYSVSREKKESFPLTVTSAQKNPTAFYLCASRRGQGFHQPQHFGDGTRLSIL.

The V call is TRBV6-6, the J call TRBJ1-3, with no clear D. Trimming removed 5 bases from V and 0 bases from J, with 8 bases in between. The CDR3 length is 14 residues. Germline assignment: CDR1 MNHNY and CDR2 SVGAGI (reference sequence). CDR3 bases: TGTGCCAGCAGTCCGTCCCTCTCTGGAAACACCATATATTTT. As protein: CASSPSLSGNTIYF.

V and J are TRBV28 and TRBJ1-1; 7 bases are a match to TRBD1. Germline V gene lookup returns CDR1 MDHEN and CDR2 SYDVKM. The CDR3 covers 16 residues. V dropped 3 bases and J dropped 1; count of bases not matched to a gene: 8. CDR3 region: CASSLDRSVGNTEAFF. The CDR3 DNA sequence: TGTGCCAGCAGTTTGGACAGGTCGGTAGGGAACACTGAAGCTTTCTTT.

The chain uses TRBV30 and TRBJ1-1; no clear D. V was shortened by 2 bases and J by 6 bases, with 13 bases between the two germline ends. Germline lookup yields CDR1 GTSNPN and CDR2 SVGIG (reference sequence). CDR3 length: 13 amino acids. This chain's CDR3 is CAWSKFLSAEAFF. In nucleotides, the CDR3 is TGTGCCTGGAGTAAATTTCTGAGCGCTGAAGCTTTCTTT.

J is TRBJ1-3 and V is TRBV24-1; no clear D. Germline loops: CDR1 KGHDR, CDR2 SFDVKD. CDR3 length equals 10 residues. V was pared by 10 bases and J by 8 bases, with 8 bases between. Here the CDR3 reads CATCRDTIYF. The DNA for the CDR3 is TGTGCCACGTGCCGGGACACCATATATTTT.

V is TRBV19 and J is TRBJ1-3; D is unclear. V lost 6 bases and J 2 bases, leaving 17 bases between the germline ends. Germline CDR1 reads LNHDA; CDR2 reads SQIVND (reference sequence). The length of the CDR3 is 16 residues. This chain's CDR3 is CASSGNSGITGNTIYF. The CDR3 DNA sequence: TGTGCCAGTAGCGGTAATTCGGGGATAACTGGAAACACCATATATTTT.

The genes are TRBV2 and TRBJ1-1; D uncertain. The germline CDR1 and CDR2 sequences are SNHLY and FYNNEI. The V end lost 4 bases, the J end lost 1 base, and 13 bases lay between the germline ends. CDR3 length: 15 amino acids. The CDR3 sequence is CASSGVGGPNTEAFF. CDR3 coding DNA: TGTGCCAGCAGTGGCGTTGGAGGGCCGAACACTGAAGCTTTCTTT.

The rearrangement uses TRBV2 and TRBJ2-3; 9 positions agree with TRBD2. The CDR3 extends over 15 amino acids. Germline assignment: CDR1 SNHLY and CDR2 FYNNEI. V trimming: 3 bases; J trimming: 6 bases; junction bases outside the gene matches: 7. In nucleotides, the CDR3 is TGTGCCAGCAGTGAGGAGGGACTAGCCATGGATACGCAGTATTTT. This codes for CASSEEGLAMDTQYF.

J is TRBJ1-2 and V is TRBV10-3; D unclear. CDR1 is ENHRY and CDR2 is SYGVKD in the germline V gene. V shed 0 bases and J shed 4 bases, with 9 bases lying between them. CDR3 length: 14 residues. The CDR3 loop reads CAISESSAGYGYTF. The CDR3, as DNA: TGTGCCATCAGTGAGTCTTCGGCAGGCTATGGCTACACCTTC.